This T cell receptor beta chain was sequenced for a study of radiotherapy plus CTLA-4 blockade in lung cancer. Study in general: Patients showed objective responses in 15% to 20% of cases, and disease control was achieved by under 35%.

Notes on this clone: Antigen unknown.

Method: immunoSEQ multiplex PCR; TCRdb's copy keeps in-frame clones and lacks some. Of tens of thousands of clones listed, approximately 86% are singletons. People whose metastatic non-small-cell lung cancer was chemo-refractory got focal radiation along with CTLA-4 blockade by ipilimumab. CDR1 is MNHEY and CDR2 is SMNVEV in the germline V gene (reference sequence). The V gene end was trimmed by 6 bases and the J gene end by 5 bases; junction bases not matched to a gene: 4. There are 13 residues in the CDR3. General study points: Radiotherapy plus ipilimumab was followed by expansion in blood of tumor-derived TCR clones. Early clone dynamics of blood T cells, plus interferon-beta, reportedly predicted response best.

V usage is TRBV27 and J usage is TRBJ1-1, with TRBD1 matching 9 bases. Specimen: peripheral blood, collected from a patient treated with radiotherapy plus ipilimumab. The sequence was collected from a human donor with non-small cell lung cancer who had a partial response to radiotherapy plus ipilimumab. CDR3 amino acids: CASRTGGWTEAFF. CDR3 in DNA: TGTGCCAGCAGGACAGGGGGGTGGACTGAAGCTTTCTTT.